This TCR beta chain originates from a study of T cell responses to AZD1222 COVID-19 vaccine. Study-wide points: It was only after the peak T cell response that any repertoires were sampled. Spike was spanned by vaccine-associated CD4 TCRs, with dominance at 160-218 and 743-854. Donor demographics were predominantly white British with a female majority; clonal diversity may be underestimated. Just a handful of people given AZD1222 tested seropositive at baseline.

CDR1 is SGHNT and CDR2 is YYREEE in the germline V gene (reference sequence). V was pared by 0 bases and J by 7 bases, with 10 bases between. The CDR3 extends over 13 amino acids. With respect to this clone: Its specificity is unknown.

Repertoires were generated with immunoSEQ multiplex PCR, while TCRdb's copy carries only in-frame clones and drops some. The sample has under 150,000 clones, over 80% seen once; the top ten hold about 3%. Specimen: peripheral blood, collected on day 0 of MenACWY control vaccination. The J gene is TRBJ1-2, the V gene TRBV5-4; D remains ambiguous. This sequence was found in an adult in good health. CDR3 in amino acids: CASSLGRPPGYTF. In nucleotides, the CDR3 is TGTGCCAGCAGCTTGGGGCGGCCTCCTGGCTACACCTTC.